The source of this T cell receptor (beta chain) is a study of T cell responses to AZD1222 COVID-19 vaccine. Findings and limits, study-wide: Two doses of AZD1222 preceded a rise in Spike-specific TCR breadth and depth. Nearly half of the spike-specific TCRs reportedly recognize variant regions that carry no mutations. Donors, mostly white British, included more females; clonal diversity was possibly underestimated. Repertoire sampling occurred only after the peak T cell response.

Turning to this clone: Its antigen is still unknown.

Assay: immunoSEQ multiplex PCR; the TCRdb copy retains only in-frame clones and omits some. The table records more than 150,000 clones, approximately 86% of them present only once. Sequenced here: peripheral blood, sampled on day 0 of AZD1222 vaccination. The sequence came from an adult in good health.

CDR3: CATGKTGGKTQYF. The CDR3 DNA reads as TGTGCCACCGGGAAAACAGGGGGGAAGACCCAGTACTTC. The rearrangement uses TRBV10-3 and TRBJ2-5; 8 nucleotides match TRBD1. The germline V gene has CDR1 ENHRY and CDR2 SYGVKD. The CDR3 spans 13 residues. The ends lost 10 bases at V and 6 bases at J; junction bases unmatched: 10.